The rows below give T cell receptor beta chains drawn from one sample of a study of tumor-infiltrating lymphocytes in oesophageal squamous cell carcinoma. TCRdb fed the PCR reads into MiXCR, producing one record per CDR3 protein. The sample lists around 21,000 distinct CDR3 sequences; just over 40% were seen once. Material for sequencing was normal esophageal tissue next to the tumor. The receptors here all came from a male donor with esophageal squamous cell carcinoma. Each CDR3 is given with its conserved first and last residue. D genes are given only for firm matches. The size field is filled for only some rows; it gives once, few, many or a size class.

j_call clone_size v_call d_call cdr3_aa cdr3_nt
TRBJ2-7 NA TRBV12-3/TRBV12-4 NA CASSLGRWGYEQYF TGTGCCAGCAGCCTAGGACGGTGGGGCTACGAGCAGTACTTC
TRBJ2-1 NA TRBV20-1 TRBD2 CSARIPLAGGSHSYNEQFF TGCAGTGCTAGAATTCCACTAGCGGGAGGCTCCCACTCCTACAATGAGCAGTTCTTC
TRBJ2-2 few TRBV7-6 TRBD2 CASSLAASGNTGELFF TGTGCCAGCAGCTTAGCGGCTAGCGGGAACACCGGGGAGCTGTTTTTT
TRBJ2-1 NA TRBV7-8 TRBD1 CASSLDPGGVNEQFF TGTGCCAGCAGCTTAGATCCAGGGGGCGTGAATGAGCAGTTCTTC
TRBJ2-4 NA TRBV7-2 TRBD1 CASSPDRGRDLQYF TGTGCCAGCAGCCCAGACAGGGGGCGCGATTTGCAGTACTTC
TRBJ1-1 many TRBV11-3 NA CASSPTSTSVTEAFF TGTGCCAGCAGCCCAACCTCTACGTCCGTCACTGAAGCTTTCTTT
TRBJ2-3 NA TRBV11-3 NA CASSHTADSPLHF TGTGCCAGCAGCCACACGGCGGATTCACCCCTCCACTTC
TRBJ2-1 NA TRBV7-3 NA CASSFQGLPNEQFF TGTGCCAGCAGCTTCCAAGGACTTCCAAATGAGCAGTTCTTC
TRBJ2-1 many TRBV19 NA CASSLGFSYNEQFF TGTGCCAGTAGTTTGGGCTTCTCCTACAATGAGCAGTTCTTC
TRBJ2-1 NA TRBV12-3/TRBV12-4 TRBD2 CASSPHPRGSSNEQFF TGTGCCAGCAGCCCCCATCCCCGCGGGAGTAGCAATGAGCAGTTCTTC
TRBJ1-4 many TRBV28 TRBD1 CASTLDRGPEKLFF TGTGCCAGCACATTAGACAGGGGGCCGGAAAAACTGTTTTTT
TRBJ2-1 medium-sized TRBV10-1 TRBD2 CASSELASGYNEQFF TGCGCCAGCAGTGAGCTGGCTAGCGGCTACAATGAGCAGTTCTTC
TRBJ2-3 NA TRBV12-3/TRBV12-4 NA CASSLLLRTDTQYF TGTGCCAGCAGTTTGTTGCTTCGCACAGATACGCAGTATTTT
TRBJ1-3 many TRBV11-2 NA CASSPLEYTIYF TGTGCCAGCAGCCCGTTAGAATACACCATATATTTT
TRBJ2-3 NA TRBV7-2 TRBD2 CASSSRLAGLSTDTQYF TGTGCCAGCAGCTCACGTTTAGCGGGACTCAGCACAGATACGCAGTATTTT
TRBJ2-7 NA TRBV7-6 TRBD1 CASSLRQGAYEQYF TGTGCCAGCAGCCTTCGACAGGGAGCCTACGAGCAGTACTTC
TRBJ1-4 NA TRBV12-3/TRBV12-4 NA CASSLAVRREKLFF TGTGCCAGCAGTTTAGCTGTGCGGAGGGAAAAACTGTTTTTT
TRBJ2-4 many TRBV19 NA CASSNRDGQNIQYF TGTGCCAGTAGCAACCGGGACGGTCAAAACATTCAGTACTTC
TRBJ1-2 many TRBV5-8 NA CASSLVGQFYGYTF TGTGCCAGCAGCTTGGTAGGGCAGTTCTATGGCTACACCTTC
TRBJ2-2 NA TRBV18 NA CASSPFTRRTTDGELFF TGTGCCAGCTCACCATTCACGAGACGAACGACAGATGGGGAGCTGTTTTTT
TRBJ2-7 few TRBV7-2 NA CASSLDPSVYEQYF TGTGCCAGCAGCTTAGACCCTAGCGTCTACGAGCAGTACTTC
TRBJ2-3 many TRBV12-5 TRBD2 CASGPPGGNTQYF TGTGCTAGTGGTCCTCCGGGAGGAAATACGCAGTATTTT
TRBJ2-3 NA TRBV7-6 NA CASSFYGPDTQYF TGTGCCAGCAGCTTTTATGGCCCCGATACGCAGTATTTT
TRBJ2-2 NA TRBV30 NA CALPGGSSTGELFF TGTGCCCTCCCTGGGGGTTCATCCACCGGGGAGCTGTTTTTT
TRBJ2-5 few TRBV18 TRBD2 CASSSTSGRFGETQYF TGTGCCAGCTCATCGACTAGCGGGAGGTTCGGGGAGACCCAGTACTTC
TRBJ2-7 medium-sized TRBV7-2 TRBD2 CASSSSLAGIPYEQYF TGTGCCAGCAGCTCCAGCCTAGCGGGAATCCCCTACGAGCAGTACTTC
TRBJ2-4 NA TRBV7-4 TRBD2 CASSPSSGRAGFF TGTGCCAGCAGCCCGAGTAGCGGGAGGGCCGGGTTCTTC
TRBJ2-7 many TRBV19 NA CASSMTWGSYEQYF TGTGCCAGTAGTATGACGTGGGGTTCCTACGAGCAGTACTTC
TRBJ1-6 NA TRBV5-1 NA CASSPYGQGIGNEQYF TGCGCCAGCAGCCCCTATGGGCAGGGGATAGGGAACGAGCAGTACTTT
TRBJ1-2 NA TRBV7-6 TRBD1 CASSLGQGGYGYTF TGTGCCAGCAGCTTGGGACAGGGTGGCTATGGCTACACCTTC
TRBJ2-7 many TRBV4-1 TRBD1 CASSQVGTGGYEQYF TGCGCCAGCAGCCAAGTTGGGACAGGAGGGTACGAGCAGTACTTC
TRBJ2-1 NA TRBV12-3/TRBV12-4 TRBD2 CASTFRSGGAYNEQFF TGTGCCAGCACGTTCCGTAGCGGGGGGGCCTACAATGAGCAGTTCTTC
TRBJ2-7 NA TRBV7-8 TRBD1 CASSPRQGPSYEQYF TGTGCCAGCAGCCCAAGACAGGGTCCCTCCTACGAGCAGTACTTC
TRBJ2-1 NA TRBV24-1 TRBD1 CATSAGTGGSNEQFF TGTGCCACCAGTGCCGGGACAGGGGGCTCAAATGAGCAGTTCTTC
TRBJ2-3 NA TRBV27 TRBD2 CASSLSGGRGTDTQYF TGTGCCAGCAGTTTATCGGGCGGGAGGGGCACAGATACGCAGTATTTT
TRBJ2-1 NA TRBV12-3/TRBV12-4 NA CANRAEGQGEQFF TGTGCCAACAGGGCGGAGGGGCAAGGCGAGCAGTTCTTC
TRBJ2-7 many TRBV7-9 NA CASSFQPYEQYF TGTGCCAGCAGCTTCCAGCCCTACGAGCAGTACTTC
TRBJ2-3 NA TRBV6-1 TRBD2 CASRPTSGRPTDTQYF TGTGCCAGCAGGCCGACTAGCGGGAGACCTACAGATACGCAGTATTTT
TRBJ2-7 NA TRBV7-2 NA CASSLQDGLYEQYF TGTGCCAGCAGCTTACAAGACGGACTCTACGAGCAGTACTTC
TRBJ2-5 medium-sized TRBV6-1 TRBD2 CASRPLAGGGETQYF TGTGCCAGCAGACCACTAGCGGGAGGAGGCGAGACCCAGTACTTC